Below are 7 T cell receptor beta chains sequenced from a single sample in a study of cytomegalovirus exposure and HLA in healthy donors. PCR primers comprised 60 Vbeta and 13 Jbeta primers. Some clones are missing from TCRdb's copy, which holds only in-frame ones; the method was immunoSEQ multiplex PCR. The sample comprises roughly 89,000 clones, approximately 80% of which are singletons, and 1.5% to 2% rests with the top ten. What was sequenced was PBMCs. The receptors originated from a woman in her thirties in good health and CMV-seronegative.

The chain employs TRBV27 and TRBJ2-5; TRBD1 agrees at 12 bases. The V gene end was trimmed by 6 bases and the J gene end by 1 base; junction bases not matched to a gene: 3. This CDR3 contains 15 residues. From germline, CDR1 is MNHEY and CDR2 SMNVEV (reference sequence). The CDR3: CASSRDRGRQETQYF. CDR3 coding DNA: TGTGCCAGCAGCCGGGACAGGGGGCGCCAAGAGACCCAGTACTTC.

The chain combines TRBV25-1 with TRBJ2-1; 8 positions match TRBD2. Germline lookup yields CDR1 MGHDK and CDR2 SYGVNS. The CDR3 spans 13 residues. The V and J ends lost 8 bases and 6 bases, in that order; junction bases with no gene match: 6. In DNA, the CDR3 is TGTGCCAGCGCCCAGCGGGGGCCCAATGAGCAGTTCTTC. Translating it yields CASAQRGPNEQFF. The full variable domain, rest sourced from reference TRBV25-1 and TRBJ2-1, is EADIYQTPRYLVIGTGKKITLECSQTMGHDKMYWYQQDPGMELHLIHYSYGVNSTEKGDLSSESTVSRIRTEHFPLTLESARPSHTSQYLCASAQRGPNEQFFGPGTRLTVL.

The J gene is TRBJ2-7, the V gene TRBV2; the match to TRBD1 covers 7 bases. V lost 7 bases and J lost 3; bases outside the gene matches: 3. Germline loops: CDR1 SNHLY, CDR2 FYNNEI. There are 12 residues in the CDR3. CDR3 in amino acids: CASMGDSYEQYF. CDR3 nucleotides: TGTGCCAGCATGGGGGACAGCTACGAGCAGTACTTC.

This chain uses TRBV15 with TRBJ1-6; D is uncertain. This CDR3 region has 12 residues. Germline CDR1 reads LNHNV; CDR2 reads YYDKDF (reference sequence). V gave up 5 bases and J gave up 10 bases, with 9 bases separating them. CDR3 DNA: TGTGCCACCAGCGAGTATGCGTCACCCCTCCACTTT. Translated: CATSEYASPLHF.

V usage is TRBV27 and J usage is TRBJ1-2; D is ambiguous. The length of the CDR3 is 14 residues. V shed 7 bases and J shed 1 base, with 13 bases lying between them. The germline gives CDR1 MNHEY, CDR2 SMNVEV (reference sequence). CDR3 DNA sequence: TGTGCCAGCAAACAATCCGGGGATAACTATGGCTACACCTTC. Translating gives CASKQSGDNYGYTF.

Written as DNA, the CDR3 is TGTGCCAGCAGTATCTTAAATGGCAGGGGTGGGACTGAAGCTTTCTTT. Encoded protein: CASSILNGRGGTEAFF. This chain uses TRBV27 with TRBJ1-1, with D perhaps TRBD1 (6 bases). The CDR3 totals 16 residues. Germline CDR1 MNHEY, CDR2 SMNVEV (reference sequence). Trimming took off 5 bases at V and 5 bases at J, with 21 bases between the two ends.

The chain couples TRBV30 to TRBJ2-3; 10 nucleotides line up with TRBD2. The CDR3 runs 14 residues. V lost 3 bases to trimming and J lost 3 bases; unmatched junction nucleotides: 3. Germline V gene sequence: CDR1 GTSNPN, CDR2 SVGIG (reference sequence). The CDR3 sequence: CAWRASGSTDTQYF. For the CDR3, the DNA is TGTGCCTGGAGGGCTAGCGGGAGTACAGATACGCAGTATTTT. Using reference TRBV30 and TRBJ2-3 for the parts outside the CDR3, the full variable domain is SQTIHQWPATLVQPVGSPLSLECTVEGTSNPNLYWYRQAAGRGLQLLFYSVGIGQISSEVPQNLSASRPQDRQFILSSKKLLLSDSGFYLCAWRASGSTDTQYFGPGTRLTVL.